Each of the 17 T cell receptor beta chains below was sequenced from the same sample in a study of OX40 agonist ivuxolimab in advanced cancers. TCRdb's table, derived via immunoSEQ multiplex PCR, lists solely in-frame clones and lacks some. The data hold about 33,000 clones, with about 81% observed a single time. The sample here was CD4+ or CD8+ T cells sorted from blood, taken in a trial of the OX40 agonist ivuxolimab. The receptors here all came from an adult with an advanced solid tumor such as melanoma, head and neck, liver or kidney cancer.

The chain carries TRBV28 and TRBJ2-1, with 7 bases fitting TRBD1. Germline V gene data show CDR1 as MDHEN and CDR2 as SYDVKM. The CDR3 length is 14 residues. V shed 3 bases, J shed 5 bases, and the junction held 4 bases outside the gene matches. The CDR3 reads CASSFGTANNEQFF. The CDR3 DNA reads TGTGCCAGCAGTTTCGGGACAGCTAACAATGAGCAGTTCTTC.

The V and J genes are TRBV5-8 and TRBJ1-4; 11 bases match TRBD1. This CDR3 is 13 amino acids long. Germline V gives CDR1 SGHTS, CDR2 YDEGEE. The trim removed 10 bases at V and 7 bases at J, leaving 6 bases unmatched. This CDR3 is CAGRDRGSEKLFF. The CDR3 region has the DNA TGTGCCGGACGGGACAGGGGGAGTGAAAAACTGTTTTTT.

The rearrangement links TRBV11-2 to TRBJ2-7; 9 nucleotides agree with TRBD2. CDR1 is SGHAT, CDR2 FQNNGV, per germline. The J segment lost 0 bases and the V segment lost 5 bases, leaving 11 bases of the junction unmatched. This CDR3 comprises 17 residues. CDR3: CASSKVGLAGYSYEQYF. CDR3 coding DNA: TGTGCCAGCAGCAAAGTAGGGCTAGCGGGATACTCCTACGAGCAGTACTTC.

This chain connects TRBV2 to TRBJ1-1, with no clear D. V dropped 7 bases and J dropped 5 bases, with 14 bases sitting between them. The CDR3 covers 13 residues. CDR1 SNHLY and CDR2 FYNNEI come from the germline V gene. CDR3 in amino acids: CASILGGGTEAFF. The CDR3 nucleotides read TGTGCCAGCATCCTCGGCGGCGGGACTGAAGCTTTCTTT.

The gene calls are TRBV6-4 and TRBJ2-3, with D possibly matching TRBD2 (6 bases). Germline values: CDR1 MRHNA, CDR2 SNTAGT. The CDR3 runs 15 residues. The V gene lost 5 bases and the J gene lost 2 bases, with 14 bases spanning the gap. This CDR3 reads CASSKVSGSTDTQYF. In nucleotides, the CDR3 is TGTGCCAGCAGTAAAGTTAGCGGTTCCACAGATACGCAGTATTTT.

The chain has TRBV7-3 and TRBJ2-2; D not resolved. Germline assignment: CDR1 SGHTA and CDR2 FQGTGA. The CDR3 covers 16 residues. The V end lost 4 bases, the J end lost 8 bases, and 20 bases lay between the germline ends. Here the CDR3 reads CASSSYSSPARGELFF. CDR3 nucleotides: TGTGCCAGCAGCTCCTACTCCTCCCCAGCGAGAGGGGAGCTGTTTTTT. Filled out from reference TRBV7-3 and TRBJ2-2, the complete variable domain reads GAGVSQTPSNKVTEKGKYVELRCDPISGHTALYWYRQSLGQGPEFLIYFQGTGAADDSGLPNDRFFAVRPEGSVSTLKIQRTERGDSAVYLCASSSYSSPARGELFFGEGSRLTVL.

The J gene is TRBJ2-1, the V gene TRBV19; perhaps TRBD1 as D (6 bases). Germline loops: CDR1 LNHDA, CDR2 SQIVND (reference sequence). Trimming shortened V by 8 bases and J by 7 bases, and 12 bases separated the two germline ends. The CDR3 spans 12 residues. The CDR3 loop reads CASGQGMNEQFF. The CDR3 nucleotides read TGTGCCAGTGGGCAGGGGATGAATGAGCAGTTCTTC.

The chain recombines TRBV28 with TRBJ1-1, with D possibly matching TRBD1 (6 bases). The CDR3 covers 16 residues. The ends were cut back, 5 bases at V and 0 bases at J, with 16 bases in the middle. Germline CDR1 is MDHEN and CDR2 is SYDVKM. The CDR3 DNA sequence: TGTGCCAGCAGTCTGACAGGACTGGATCTGAACACTGAAGCTTTCTTT. Protein sequence: CASSLTGLDLNTEAFF. Full variable domain (rest looked up from reference TRBV28 and TRBJ1-1): DVKVTQSSRYLVKRTGEKVFLECVQDMDHENMFWYRQDPGLGLRLIYFSYDVKMKEKGDIPEGYSVSREKKERFSLILESASTNQTSMYLCASSLTGLDLNTEAFFGQGTRLTVV.

The chain carries TRBV28 and TRBJ2-1, with 8 bases matching TRBD1. The CDR3 runs 15 residues. The germline gives CDR1 MDHEN, CDR2 SYDVKM. With V trimmed by 1 base and J by 7 bases, 6 bases remained unmatched. The CDR3 loop reads CASSLSARGRNEQFF. The DNA for the CDR3 is TGTGCCAGCAGTTTATCGGCCAGGGGGCGGAATGAGCAGTTCTTC.

This clone was detected a few times. This chain links TRBV20-1 with TRBJ2-7; D may be TRBD2 (5 bases). CDR3 size: 11 residues. Germline V CDR1 and CDR2: DFQATT, SNEGSKA (reference sequence). With 6 bases removed from V and 5 bases from J, the gap between germline ends came to 11 bases. In DNA form, the CDR3 reads TGCAGTGCCCGACCGGGGAACGAGCAGTACTTC. Residues: CSARPGNEQYF.

The chain uses TRBV5-4 and TRBJ2-7; 9 bases are shared with TRBD1. Germline loops: CDR1 SGHNT, CDR2 YYREEE (reference sequence). This CDR3 spans 15 amino acids. V lost 4 bases, J lost 7 bases, and 12 bases stayed unmatched. As DNA, the CDR3 is TGTGCCAGCAGCGTCGGACAGGGGATCGTCTGGGAGCAGTACTTC. This translates into CASSVGQGIVWEQYF.

The chain uses TRBV27 and TRBJ2-5; 7 nucleotides agree with TRBD2. The CDR3 loop spans 14 amino acids. The V gene end was trimmed by 5 bases and the J gene end by 6 bases; junction bases not matched to a gene: 9. Germline lookup yields CDR1 MNHEY and CDR2 SMNVEV (reference sequence). The chain's CDR3 is CASSTPGGRKTQYF. The DNA of the CDR3 is TGTGCCAGCAGTACACCCGGGGGGAGAAAGACCCAGTACTTC.

This chain uses TRBV4-3 with TRBJ2-2; maybe TRBD1 (5 bases). The CDR3 is 16 amino acids. The germline V gene has CDR1 LGHNA and CDR2 YSLEER. V was pared by 8 bases and J by 1 base, with 17 bases between. The CDR3 coding sequence is TGCGCCAGCCGCCGTTACGTGACAGAGAACACCGGGGAGCTGTTTTTT. Translation: CASRRYVTENTGELFF.

The rearrangement joins TRBV29-1 to TRBJ2-7, with 10 bases aligning to TRBD1. After removal of 6 bases from V and 0 bases from J, the junction contained 2 bases not matched to a gene. This CDR3 has 13 residues. From germline, CDR1 is SQVTM and CDR2 ANQGSEA. The CDR3 reads CSVRTGGSYEQYF. DNA for the CDR3: TGCAGCGTGAGGACAGGGGGCTCCTACGAGCAGTACTTC.

The chain couples TRBV4-3 to TRBJ1-4; no clear D. The CDR3 consists of 13 residues. Trimming removed 1 base from V and 8 bases from J, with 8 bases in between. The V gene's germline CDR1 is LGHNA and CDR2 YSLEER. This CDR3 is CASSQGIEEKLFF. CDR3 bases: TGCGCCAGCAGCCAAGGCATCGAAGAAAAACTGTTTTTT.

As to this clone: Other DNA sequences in the same sample also yield this CDR3. The chain has TRBV27 and TRBJ2-7, with 11 bases lining up with TRBD1. Per germline, CDR1 MNHEY and CDR2 SMNVEV (reference sequence). The CDR3 covers 14 residues. V gave up 4 bases and J gave up 3 bases; unmatched junction bases: 2. CDR3 bases: TGTGCCAGCAGTTCGGGGACAGGGGGCTACGAGCAGTACTTC. Its protein product is CASSSGTGGYEQYF.

This chain connects TRBV6-5 to TRBJ2-1; 8 positions match TRBD2. The CDR3 sequence is 15 residues long. Trimming removed 5 bases from V and 6 bases from J; junction bases left unmatched: 9. Looked up from germline, CDR1 is MNHEY and CDR2 is SVGAGI. The CDR3 protein is CASSKMAGGGNEQFF. The CDR3 DNA reads as TGTGCCAGCAGTAAAATGGCGGGAGGTGGCAATGAGCAGTTCTTC.